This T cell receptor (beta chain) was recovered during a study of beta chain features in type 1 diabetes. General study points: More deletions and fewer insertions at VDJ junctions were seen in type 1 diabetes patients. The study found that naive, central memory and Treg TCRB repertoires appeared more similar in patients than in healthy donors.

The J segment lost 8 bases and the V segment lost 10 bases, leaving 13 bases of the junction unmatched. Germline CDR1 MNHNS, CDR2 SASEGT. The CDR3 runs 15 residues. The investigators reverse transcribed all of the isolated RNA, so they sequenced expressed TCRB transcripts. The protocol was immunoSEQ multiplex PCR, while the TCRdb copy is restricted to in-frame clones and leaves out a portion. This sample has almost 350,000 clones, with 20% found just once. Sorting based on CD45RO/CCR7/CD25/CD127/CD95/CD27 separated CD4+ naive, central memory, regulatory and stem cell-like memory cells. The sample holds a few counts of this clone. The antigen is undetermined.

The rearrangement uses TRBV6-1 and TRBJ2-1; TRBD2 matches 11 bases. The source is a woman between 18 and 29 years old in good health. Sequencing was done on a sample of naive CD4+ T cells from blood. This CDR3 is CAIRASGGPGDEQFF. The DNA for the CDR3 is TGTGCCATCAGGGCTAGCGGGGGGCCGGGCGATGAGCAGTTCTTC.